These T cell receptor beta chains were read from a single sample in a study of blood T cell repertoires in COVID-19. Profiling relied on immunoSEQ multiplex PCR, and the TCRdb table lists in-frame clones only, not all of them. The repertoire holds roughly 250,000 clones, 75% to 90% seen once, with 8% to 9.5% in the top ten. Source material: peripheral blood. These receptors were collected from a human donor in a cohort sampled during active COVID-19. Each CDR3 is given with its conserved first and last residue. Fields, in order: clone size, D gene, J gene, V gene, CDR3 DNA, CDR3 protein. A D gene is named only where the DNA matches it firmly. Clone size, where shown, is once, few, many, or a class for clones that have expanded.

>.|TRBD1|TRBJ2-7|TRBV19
TGTGCCACGTCGGACAGGTCCAGCTCCTACGAGCAGTACTTC
CATSDRSSSYEQYF
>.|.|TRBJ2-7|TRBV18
TGTGCCAGCTCACCGGGTACAGTGAGATACGAGCAGTACTTC
CASSPGTVRYEQYF
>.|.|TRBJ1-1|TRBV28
TGTGCCAGCAGTTCCAGACAGGCGCCATTGAACACTGAAGCTTTCTTT
CASSSRQAPLNTEAFF
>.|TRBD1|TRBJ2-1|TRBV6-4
TGTGCCAGCAGACACAGGGGGACAGGGGCCATAAGCTCCTACAATGAGCAGTTCTTC
CASRHRGTGAISSYNEQFF
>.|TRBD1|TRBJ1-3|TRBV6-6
TGTGCCAGCAGCCGACCTCGGACAGGTTCCTCTGGAAACACCATATATTTT
CASSRPRTGSSGNTIYF
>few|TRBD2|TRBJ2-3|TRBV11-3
TGTGCCAGCAGCTCCACTAGCGGGGGGGCCCGGGATACGCAGTATTTT
CASSSTSGGARDTQYF
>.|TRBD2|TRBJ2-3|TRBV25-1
TGTGCCAGCCAACTTAGCGGGAGGGGAAACACAGATACGCAGTATTTT
CASQLSGRGNTDTQYF
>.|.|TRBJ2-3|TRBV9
TGTGCCAGCAGCGCCGGTAGCGGACACACAGATACGCAGTATTTT
CASSAGSGHTDTQYF
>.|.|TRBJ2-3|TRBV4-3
TGCGCCAGCAGTGGTGGAGGGTTCACAGATACGCAGTATTTT
CASSGGGFTDTQYF
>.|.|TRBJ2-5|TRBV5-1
TGCGCCAGCGGCGCCGGATCCCTAGCGCAAGAGACCCAGTACTTC
CASGAGSLAQETQYF
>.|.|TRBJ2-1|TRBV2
TGTGCCAGCAGTGAAGCGAGATTGGTAAATGAGCAGTTCTTC
CASSEARLVNEQFF
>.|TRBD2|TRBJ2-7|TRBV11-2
TGTGCCAGCAGCCCCGGGACTAGTATCTCCTACGAGCAGTACTTC
CASSPGTSISYEQYF
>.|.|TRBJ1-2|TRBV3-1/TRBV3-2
TGTGCCAGCAGCCAAGATATAGGGGCTGACTATGGCTACACCTTC
CASSQDIGADYGYTF
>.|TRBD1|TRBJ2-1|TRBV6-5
TGTGCCAGCAGTTACTCGAGACAGGGGGCGAAAAATGAGCAGTTCTTC
CASSYSRQGAKNEQFF
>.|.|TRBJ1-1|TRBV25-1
TGTGCCAGCAGTGAGAGGACTGAAGCTTTCTTT
CASSERTEAFF
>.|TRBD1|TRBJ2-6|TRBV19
TGTGCCAGTAGTACCAGGGGGCGCATGTCTGGGGCCAACGTCCTGACTTTC
CASSTRGRMSGANVLTF
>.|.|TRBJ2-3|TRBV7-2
TGTGCCAGCAGCCCTCCCGGTCTAGATACGCAGTATTTT
CASSPPGLDTQYF
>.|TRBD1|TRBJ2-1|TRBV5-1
TGCGCCAGCAGCTTGGCCCGCCAGGGGGCAGGTCATGAGCAGTTCTTC
CASSLARQGAGHEQFF
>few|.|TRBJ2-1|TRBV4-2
TGTGCCAGCAGCCAAGCATGGGACATCGACAATGAGCAGTTCTTC
CASSQAWDIDNEQFF
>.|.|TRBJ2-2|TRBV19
TGTGCCAGTACCCCGGGGTTGAACACCGGGGAGCTGTTTTTT
CASTPGLNTGELFF
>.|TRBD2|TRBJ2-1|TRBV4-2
TGTGCCAGCAGCCAAGATCCCCCCACGGCTAGCGGGCCCGAGCAGTTCTTC
CASSQDPPTASGPEQFF
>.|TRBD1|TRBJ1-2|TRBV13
TGTGCCAGCAGCCTTGGGACAGGGGGCTATGGCTATACCTTC
CASSLGTGGYGYTF
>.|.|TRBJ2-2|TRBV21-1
TGTGCCAGCAGCAAAGCGGTACCCTTTAGTTTCCGCGGGGAGCTGTTTTTT
CASSKAVPFSFRGELFF
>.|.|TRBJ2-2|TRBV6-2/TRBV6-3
TGTGCCAGCAGCCCTAGGGGGAGGGTTAACACCGGGGAGCTGTTTTTT
CASSPRGRVNTGELFF